This T cell receptor beta chain came from a study of T-cell reconstitution after alpha-beta-depleted transplantation in children. Looked up from germline, CDR1 is MDHEN and CDR2 is SYDVKM. V was pared by 6 bases and J by 7 bases, with 9 bases of the junction left unmatched. The CDR3 runs to 14 residues. Construction of the TCRbeta library involved unique molecular identifiers. TCRdb ran MiXCR on the PCR reads and lists one entry per CDR3 protein. This table has approximately 340,000 distinct CDR3 sequences, over 9% appearing once. The chain has TRBV28 and TRBJ2-5; 9 bases agree with TRBD1. This clonotype originated in a human donor who donated a stem cell graft to a child with acute lymphoblastic leukemia. The sequenced sample was PBMCs from the stem cell graft donor, obtained from the stem cell graft. The CDR3: CASSQGQGMRTQYF. The CDR3 DNA sequence: TGTGCCAGCAGCCAGGGACAGGGTATGAGGACCCAGTACTTC.